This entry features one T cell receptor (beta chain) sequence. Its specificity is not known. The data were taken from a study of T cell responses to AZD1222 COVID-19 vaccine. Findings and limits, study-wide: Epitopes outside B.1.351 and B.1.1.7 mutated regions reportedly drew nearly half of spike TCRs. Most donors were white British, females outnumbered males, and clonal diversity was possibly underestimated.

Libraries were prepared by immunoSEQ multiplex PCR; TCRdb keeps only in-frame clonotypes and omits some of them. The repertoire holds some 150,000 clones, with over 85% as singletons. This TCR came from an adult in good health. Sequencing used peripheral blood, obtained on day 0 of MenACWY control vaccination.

This CDR3 reads CASSLAGTAVIVGYTF. For the CDR3, the DNA is TGTGCCAGTAGTTTAGCCGGGACGGCTGTTATTGTGGGCTACACCTTC. The gene calls are TRBV19 and TRBJ1-2, with D possibly matching TRBD1 (5 bases). The V gene lost 5 bases and the J gene lost 8 bases, with 24 bases spanning the gap. The CDR3 loop spans 16 amino acids. Germline loops: CDR1 LNHDA, CDR2 SQIVND (reference sequence).